Following are 17 T cell receptor beta chains from one sample sequenced in a study of cytomegalovirus exposure and HLA in healthy donors. Libraries were prepared by immunoSEQ multiplex PCR; TCRdb keeps only in-frame clonotypes and omits some of them. The repertoire holds fewer than 250,000 clones, with 86% as singletons. Specimen: PBMCs. These receptors originate from a woman aged 18-30 years in good health and CMV-seronegative.

V and J are TRBV7-6 and TRBJ1-1, with 7 bases lining up with TRBD1. J was trimmed by 1 base and V by 7 bases; bases with no gene match: 6. The CDR3 consists of 14 residues. CDR1 is SGHVS, CDR2 FNYEAQ, per germline. The CDR3 sequence: CASTRGTANTEAFF. In DNA, the CDR3 is TGTGCCAGCACCCGAGGGACAGCGAACACTGAAGCTTTCTTT.

The chain links TRBV19 to TRBJ2-3, with 7 nucleotides matching TRBD2. The CDR3 extends over 13 amino acids. J gave up 0 bases and V 8 bases, and 2 bases lay outside the gene matches. From germline, CDR1 is LNHDA and CDR2 SQIVND (reference sequence). The CDR3 DNA reads TGTGCCAGTGGTAGCGGGAGCACAGATACGCAGTATTTT. Its translation: CASGSGSTDTQYF.

This clone was seen only once. CDR3 protein: CARTGTSGSSYNEQFF. The CDR3 DNA is TGTGCCAGAACCGGGACTAGCGGGAGTTCCTACAATGAGCAGTTCTTC. This chain connects TRBV2 to TRBJ2-1, with TRBD2 identical over 14 bases. The ends lost 9 bases at V and 1 base at J; junction bases unmatched: 5. The CDR3 covers 16 residues. Germline V gene data show CDR1 as SNHLY and CDR2 as FYNNEI. Full variable domain (missing parts from reference TRBV2 and TRBJ2-1): EPEVTQTPSHQVTQMGQEVILRCVPISNHLYFYWYRQILGQKVEFLVSFYNNEISEKSEIFDDQFSVERPDGSNFTLKIRSTKLEDSAMYFCARTGTSGSSYNEQFFGPGTRLTVL.

The gene calls are TRBV11-2 and TRBJ2-7; 10 positions match TRBD2. The V gene's germline CDR1 is SGHAT and CDR2 FQNNGV. Trimming cost V 6 bases and J 2 bases; bases outside gene matches: 4. The CDR3 is 14 residues long. The CDR3 sequence: CASRRTSGTYEQYF. The CDR3 coding sequence is TGTGCCAGCAGAAGGACTAGCGGAACCTACGAGCAGTACTTC.

This clone has more than one count but fewer than ten. The CDR3 coding sequence is TGTGCCAGCAGCCAAGACGGGAATCAGCCCCAGCATTTT. Amino acids: CASSQDGNQPQHF. The chain uses TRBV14 and TRBJ1-5; D is uncertain. Germline CDR1 is SGHDN and CDR2 is FVKESK. The CDR3 runs to 13 residues. The V and J ends lost 0 bases and 4 bases respectively, with 4 bases between them. The variable domain in full, completed from reference TRBV14 and TRBJ1-5, reads EAGVTQFPSHSVIEKGQTVTLRCDPISGHDNLYWYRRVMGKEIKFLLHFVKESKQDESGMPNNRFLAERTGGTYSTLKVQPAELEDSGVYFCASSQDGNQPQHFGDGTRLSIL.

The chain has TRBV28 and TRBJ1-2; 9 bases map to TRBD1. With V trimmed by 5 bases and J by 5 bases, 12 bases remained unmatched. The CDR3 contains 16 residues. Germline lookup yields CDR1 MDHEN and CDR2 SYDVKM. The CDR3 sequence: CASSLPGTGIGYGYTF. CDR3 sequence (DNA): TGTGCCAGCAGTCTACCCGGGACAGGGATAGGGTATGGCTACACCTTC.

The CDR3 region has the DNA TGTGCCAGCACCCCAGGGTTTCAAGAATATGGCTACACCTTC. It encodes CASTPGFQEYGYTF. This chain joins TRBV7-6 and TRBJ1-2, with a weak D call TRBD1 (5 bases). With 7 bases removed from V and 5 bases from J, the gap between germline ends came to 17 bases. The CDR3 sequence is 14 residues long. CDR1 SGHVS and CDR2 FNYEAQ come from the germline V gene.

This sequence joins TRBV18 and TRBJ2-7; 7 nucleotides line up with TRBD1. From germline, CDR1 is KGHSH and CDR2 LQKENI. V lost 2 bases and J lost 3; bases outside the gene matches: 16. The CDR3 loop spans 18 amino acids. The CDR3 region has the DNA TGTGCCAGCTCACCATTTTCACTATCCGGGACAGAGGGCTACGAGCAGTACTTC. Translated: CASSPFSLSGTEGYEQYF.

This clone came up once. This rearrangement joins TRBV13 to TRBJ2-1; 11 nucleotides align to TRBD2. The CDR3 spans 15 residues. The J segment lost 8 bases and the V segment lost 0 bases, leaving 3 bases of the junction unmatched. Germline loops: CDR1 PRHDT, CDR2 FYEKMQ (reference sequence). The CDR3 DNA is TGTGCCAGCAGCTTAGGAACTAGCGGGAGTTATGAGCAGTTCTTC. Amino acid sequence: CASSLGTSGSYEQFF.

The V gene is TRBV9, the J gene TRBJ2-7; TRBD2 agrees at 10 bases. CDR1 is SGDLS and CDR2 is YYNGEE in the germline V gene. This CDR3 has 15 residues. V lost 0 bases to trimming and J lost 6 bases; unmatched junction nucleotides: 6. CDR3 region: CASSVGSGGAIEQYF. The CDR3 coding sequence is TGTGCCAGCAGCGTAGGGAGCGGGGGGGCCATCGAGCAGTACTTC. Based on the CDR3 plus reference TRBV9 and TRBJ2-7, the full variable domain is DSGVTQTPKHLITATGQRVTLRCSPRSGDLSVYWYQQSLDQGLQFLIQYYNGEERAKGNILERFSAQQFPDLHSELNLSSLELGDSALYFCASSVGSGGAIEQYFGPGTRLTVT.

This clone was recorded a few times. The rearrangement links TRBV19 to TRBJ2-6, with D uncertain. The germline V gene encodes CDR1 LNHDA and CDR2 SQIVND (reference sequence). The CDR3 is made up of 13 amino acids. V lost 3 bases to trimming and J lost 7 bases, with 7 bases between them. The CDR3 is CASSIGSANVLTF. The CDR3 bases are TGTGCCAGTAGTATCGGTTCAGCCAACGTCCTGACTTTC.

This chain joins TRBV5-1 and TRBJ2-7; D gene ambiguous. Trimming took off 2 bases at V and 6 bases at J, with 9 bases between the two ends. The CDR3 runs 12 residues. Germline V gives CDR1 SGHRS, CDR2 YFSETQ. CDR3 sequence reads: CASSFSSSEQYF. The DNA for the CDR3 is TGCGCCAGCAGCTTTAGTTCGTCCGAGCAGTACTTC.

CDR3 in DNA: TGTGCCAGCAGCTTGGGTCGGGGTTCGGGCTATGGCTACACCTTC. Its protein product is CASSLGRGSGYGYTF. This chain connects TRBV5-4 to TRBJ1-2; D gene ambiguous. V lost 0 bases and J lost 4, with 13 bases in between. The length of the CDR3 is 15 residues. Germline CDR1 SGHNT, CDR2 YYREEE (reference sequence). Based on the CDR3 plus reference TRBV5-4 and TRBJ1-2, the full variable domain is ETGVTQSPTHLIKTRGQQVTLRCSSQSGHNTVSWYQQALGQGPQFIFQYYREEENGRGNFPPRFSGLQFPNYSSELNVNALELDDSALYLCASSLGRGSGYGYTFGSGTRLTVV.

This sequence joins TRBV6-5 and TRBJ1-6, with D hard to call. Trimming stripped 5 bases from V and 10 bases from J, with 9 bases between. The CDR3 has 12 residues. CDR1 and CDR2 from the germline V gene are MNHEY and SVGAGI. The CDR3 DNA sequence: TGTGCCAGCAGTCAAAGGAGCTCACCCCTCCACTTT. It codes for CASSQRSSPLHF.

The V and J genes are TRBV27 and TRBJ2-3, with 9 bases matching TRBD2. The V and J ends lost 3 bases and 1 base, in that order; junction bases with no gene match: 17. This CDR3 has 20 residues. CDR1 and CDR2 from the germline V gene are MNHEY and SMNVEV (reference sequence). The chain's CDR3 is CASSFVLAGIGRRGTDTQYF. CDR3 in DNA: TGTGCCAGCAGTTTTGTTCTAGCGGGAATAGGCAGACGGGGCACAGATACGCAGTATTTT.

The chain combines TRBV30 with TRBJ2-5; D is unresolved. CDR3 length: 14 amino acids. V lost 1 base and J 3 bases, leaving 12 bases between the germline ends. CDR1 is GTSNPN, CDR2 SVGIG, per germline (reference sequence). The CDR3 DNA reads TGTGCCTGGAGTGGAGTTTCTGTGAAAGAGACCCAGTACTTC. Translated: CAWSGVSVKETQYF.

The J gene is TRBJ1-2, the V gene TRBV29-1; 7 bases align to TRBD1. Trimming removed 2 bases from V and 4 bases from J; junction bases left unmatched: 7. This CDR3 has 14 amino acids. Germline CDR1 SQVTM, CDR2 ANQGSEA. The CDR3 nucleotides read TGCAGCGTTGAACCCGGGACAGCCCTCTATGGCTACACCTTC. Protein product: CSVEPGTALYGYTF.